This TCR beta chain stems from a study of cytomegalovirus exposure and HLA in healthy donors. About the study: As released early, the data held 70 million to 100 million unique TCRs from HLA-typed donors. Study results and limitations: Across donors, presence/absence analyses took sequencing depth to be roughly uniform. Indistinguishability led to the exclusion of some V segments, TRBV6-2 and TRBV6-3 included.

Turning to this clone: The antigen remains undetermined.

The V end was cut by 5 bases, the J end by 8 bases, with 12 bases between. Germline-derived CDR1 and CDR2 are MNHEY and SMNVEV (reference sequence). This CDR3 has 12 residues. It was with 60 Vbeta and 13 Jbeta primers that the PCR ran. This table comes from immunoSEQ multiplex PCR, and its TCRdb copy is limited to in-frame clones, with some not included. The sample contains about 130,000 clones, roughly 74% of which appear only once. The sample taken for sequencing was PBMCs. The chain has TRBV27 and TRBJ1-2; TRBD1 might be the D (5 bases). This TCR derives from a woman aged 45 to 65 in good health and CMV-seropositive. The CDR3 here is CASSPQGFGYTF. CDR3 nucleotides: TGTGCCAGCAGTCCCCAGGGTTTCGGCTACACCTTC.